Below are 5 T cell receptor beta chains sequenced from a single sample in a study of molecular identifiers for immune sequencing clone quantification. TCRdb reprocessed the PCR reads via MiXCR and lists one record per CDR3 protein. The sample shows approximately 680,000 distinct CDR3 sequences, roughly 23% of them seen only once. Input material: naive CD8+ T cells from blood, with Jurkat cell RNA spiked in. As to subset: FACS-sorted CD8+CD4-CCR7+CD45RA+ naive T cells. All receptors derive from a human donor in good health. Some libraries in this study had Jurkat cell RNA spiked in.

This clonotype was recorded at least ten times. The chain employs TRBV4-1 and TRBJ2-7; 7 bases line up with TRBD1. V gave up 4 bases and J gave up 3 bases; unmatched junction bases: 9. From germline, CDR1 is MGHRA and CDR2 YSYEKL. The CDR3 extends over 15 amino acids. The CDR3 nucleotides are TGCGCCAGCAGCCTAGGGACAGCTCCCGTCTACGAGCAGTACTTC. Residues: CASSLGTAPVYEQYF.

Note on this clonotype: Possible read error: a much larger clone is one base away. The chain uses TRBV30 and TRBJ2-7; 8 bases agree with TRBD2. The CDR3 contains 13 residues. Germline CDR1 GTSNPN, CDR2 SVGIG (reference sequence). The CDR3 here is CAWSSSGPYVQYF. CDR3 DNA sequence: TGTGCCTGGAGCTCTAGCGGGCCATACGTGCAGTACTTC.

This clonotype was counted a few times. The chain employs TRBV19 and TRBJ2-7; D gene unclear. This CDR3 has 13 amino acids. Per germline, CDR1 LNHDA and CDR2 SQIVND (reference sequence). Deletions cut 3 bases from V and 0 bases from J, with 6 bases between. Here the CDR3 reads CASSISSSYEQYF. The CDR3 nucleotides are TGTGCCAGTAGTATCAGCTCCTCCTACGAGCAGTACTTC.

This clonotype was counted between two and nine times. The chain recombines TRBV11-2 with TRBJ2-5; TRBD1 or TRBD2 may be the D gene (6 bases each). The CDR3 runs 16 residues. With 4 bases removed from V and 2 bases from J, the gap between germline ends came to 17 bases. Germline V lookup: CDR1 SGHAT, CDR2 FQNNGV. The CDR3 here is CASSSRDGGLQETQYF. Here the CDR3 DNA reads TGTGCCAGCAGCTCTCGAGACGGGGGCCTTCAAGAGACCCAGTACTTC.

J is TRBJ2-2 and V is TRBV12-3 or TRBV12-4; D remains unclear. The CDR3 spans 15 residues. With 6 bases removed from V and 1 base from J, the gap between germline ends came to 12 bases. The CDR3 nucleotides are TGTGCCAGCAGCGACCTTTCGATGAACACCGGGGAGCTGTTTTTT. Protein sequence: CASSDLSMNTGELFF.